This T cell receptor beta chain was retrieved from a study of blood T cell repertoires in COVID-19. V dropped 2 bases and J dropped 4 bases, with 8 bases sitting between them. The CDR3 length is 13 residues. Clones were sequenced by immunoSEQ multiplex PCR, and TCRdb holds only the in-frame ones, with some missing. The table shows about 300,000 clones, with less than 85% occurring only once. Worth noting for this clone: This CDR3 is also generated by other DNA sequences in the sample.

The material sequenced was PBMCs or T cells enriched from blood (not recorded which). This sequence was found in a woman aged 25 to 39 who had been exposed to COVID-19. The rearrangement uses TRBV12-3 or TRBV12-4 and TRBJ1-2, with D perhaps TRBD1 (5 bases). The CDR3 is CASSLQGSYGYTF. The CDR3 nucleotides are TGTGCCAGCAGTTTACAGGGTTCCTATGGCTACACCTTC.